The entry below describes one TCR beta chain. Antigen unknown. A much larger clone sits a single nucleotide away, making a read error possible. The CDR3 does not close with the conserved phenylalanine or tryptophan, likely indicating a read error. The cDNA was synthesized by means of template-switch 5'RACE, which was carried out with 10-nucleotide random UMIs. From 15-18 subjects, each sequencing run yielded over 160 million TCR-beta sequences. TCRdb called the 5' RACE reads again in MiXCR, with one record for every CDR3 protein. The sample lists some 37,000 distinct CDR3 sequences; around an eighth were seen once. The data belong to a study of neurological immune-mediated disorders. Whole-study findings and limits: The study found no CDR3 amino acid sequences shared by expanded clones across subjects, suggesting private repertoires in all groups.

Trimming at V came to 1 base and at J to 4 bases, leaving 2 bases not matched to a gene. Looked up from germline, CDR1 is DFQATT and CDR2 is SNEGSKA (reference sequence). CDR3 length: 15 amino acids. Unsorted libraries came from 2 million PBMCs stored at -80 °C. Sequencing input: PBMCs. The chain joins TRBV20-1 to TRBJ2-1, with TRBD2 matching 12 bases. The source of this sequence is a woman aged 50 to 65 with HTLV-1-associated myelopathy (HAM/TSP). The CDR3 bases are TGCAGTGCTAGAGGGGGACTAGCGGGTTACAATGAGCAGTTCTTA. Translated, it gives CSARGGLAGYNEQFL.